The 20 T cell receptor beta chains presented below share a single source sample, sequenced in a study of T-cell memory formation after mild COVID-19 (dated by TCRdb to about 2021). Library prep was done by 5' RACE. Sequencing relied on an Illumina NovaSeq 6000. TCRdb reran the public reads through fastp at Q25 and MiXCR, keeping productive beta chains. Every entry covers one CDR3 protein and lists the most common genes and DNA from its rows. The table for this sample lists 550,000 to 600,000 distinct CDR3 sequences; roughly a sixth of them were counted only once. Of the sample, just over 8% falls within the top ten clones. The sequencing input was PBMCs or a T cell subset sorted from them (not recorded which). Receptors originate from an adult woman who had mild COVID-19 (a few samples of this study predate the infection). The sample titles of this study are shuffled in the database, so cell type and time point are left out; the donor was told from shared clones.

This chain links TRBV6-5 with TRBJ2-7; 11 nucleotides align to TRBD1. The CDR3 spans 19 residues. Germline trimming cut 6 bases from V and 0 bases from J; bases unmatched to any gene: 16. Germline V gene sequence: CDR1 MNHEY, CDR2 SVGAGI. The CDR3 sequence: CASSLWAGTGGSSSYEQYF. The CDR3 nucleotides are TGTGCCAGCAGCCTTTGGGCGGGGACAGGGGGATCGAGCTCCTACGAGCAGTACTTC.

The J gene is TRBJ2-5, the V gene TRBV2; 7 bases are a match to TRBD2. The J segment lost 4 bases and the V segment lost 3 bases, leaving 2 bases of the junction unmatched. There are 13 residues in the CDR3. Germline lookup yields CDR1 SNHLY and CDR2 FYNNEI. CDR3 DNA: TGTGCCAGCAGTGATGGGACTATAGAGACCCAGTACTTC. It is translated as CASSDGTIETQYF.

The sample holds many counts of this clonotype. V usage is TRBV5-1 and J usage is TRBJ2-3; D is unclear. Germline lookup yields CDR1 SGHRS and CDR2 YFSETQ. The V end was cut by 0 bases, the J end by 1 base, with 6 bases between. The CDR3 is 14 amino acids. CDR3 nucleotide sequence: TGCGCCAGCAGCTTGGATTCCCGCACAGATACGCAGTATTTT. Its protein product is CASSLDSRTDTQYF.

J is TRBJ2-6 and V is TRBV6-4; TRBD1 is a possible D gene (8 bases). The CDR3 spans 16 residues. Germline CDR1 MRHNA, CDR2 SNTAGT. The ends were cut back, 5 bases at V and 2 bases at J, with 13 bases in the middle. CDR3 in DNA: TGTGCCAGCAGTAACAGGGGGGGCACTGGGGCCAACGTCCTGACTTTC. Amino acid sequence: CASSNRGGTGANVLTF.

The V and J genes are TRBV7-2 and TRBJ2-7, with 8 nucleotides matching TRBD2. The CDR3 has 15 residues. With V trimmed by 4 bases and J by 6 bases, 11 bases remained unmatched. Germline loops: CDR1 SGHTA, CDR2 FQGNSA. The CDR3 DNA reads TGTGCCAGCAGCTCCCAAGCGGGAGTTTCGCCCGAGCAGTACTTC. Translating it yields CASSSQAGVSPEQYF.

This clonotype came up a few times. The chain carries TRBV12-3 or TRBV12-4 and TRBJ2-5, with a possible D match to TRBD2 (5 bases). CDR3 size: 14 residues. The V and J ends lost 2 bases and 5 bases respectively, with 12 bases between them. CDR3 in amino acids: CASSLILALETQYF. The CDR3 DNA is TGTGCCAGCAGTTTAATCCTAGCACTGGAGACCCAGTACTTC.

The J gene is TRBJ2-3, the V gene TRBV9, with D perhaps TRBD2 (5 bases). Germline V gene data show CDR1 as SGDLS and CDR2 as YYNGEE. The CDR3 is made up of 16 amino acids. Trimming cost V 4 bases and J 3 bases, with 18 bases left between them. CDR3: CASSSAGWPGTDTQYF. CDR3 sequence (DNA): TGTGCCAGCAGCTCCGCCGGCTGGCCGGGGACAGATACGCAGTATTTT.

V usage is TRBV11-2 and J usage is TRBJ2-5; TRBD1 matches at 10 bases. V lost 5 bases to trimming and J lost 5 bases; unmatched junction nucleotides: 8. There are 15 residues in the CDR3. Per the germline V gene, CDR1 is SGHAT and CDR2 is FQNNGV. The CDR3 DNA follows: TGTGCCAGCAGCAACGAGGGACAGGGGACGGAGACCCAGTACTTC. Translated: CASSNEGQGTETQYF.

This clonotype was recorded a few times. This chain uses TRBV7-9 with TRBJ2-7; TRBD2 is a possible D gene (7 bases). This CDR3 has 14 residues. With 5 bases removed from V and 0 bases from J, the gap between germline ends came to 11 bases. Germline CDR1 is SEHNR and CDR2 is FQNEAQ (reference sequence). This chain's CDR3 is CASSGGGGSYEQYF. The CDR3 nucleotides read TGTGCCAGCAGCGGGGGCGGGGGCTCCTACGAGCAGTACTTC.

The J gene is TRBJ2-1, the V gene TRBV29-1; TRBD2 might be the D (7 bases). The germline gives CDR1 SQVTM, CDR2 ANQGSEA. This CDR3 region has 13 residues. The V and J ends lost 7 bases and 2 bases respectively, with 12 bases between them. The CDR3 DNA reads TGCAGCGCAGAGGGGGGGACCTACAATGAGCAGTTCTTC. Translating it yields CSAEGGTYNEQFF.

The chain employs TRBV29-1 and TRBJ2-2, with D perhaps TRBD1 (6 bases). Trimming took 7 bases from V and 4 from J, leaving 19 bases between them. The germline V gene encodes CDR1 SQVTM and CDR2 ANQGSEA. The CDR3 runs to 15 residues. This CDR3 is CSGSGRAGVTGELFF. The CDR3 nucleotides read TGCAGCGGGTCGGGAAGGGCAGGGGTCACCGGGGAGCTGTTTTTT.

This clonotype was counted between two and nine times. The genes are TRBV20-1 and TRBJ2-7; 10 positions agree with TRBD1. In germline, CDR1 is DFQATT, CDR2 SNEGSKA (reference sequence). CDR3 length: 15 residues. V lost 6 bases and J lost 3; bases outside the gene matches: 11. CDR3 DNA sequence: TGCAGTGCCACCAAGACAGGGGGCGAGGACTACGAGCAGTACTTC. Amino acid sequence: CSATKTGGEDYEQYF.

The genes are TRBV11-2 and TRBJ1-2; the D gene is possibly TRBD1 (6 bases). The CDR3 is 15 amino acids. The germline CDR1 and CDR2 sequences are SGHAT and FQNNGV. V was cut by 0 bases and J by 3 bases, with 11 bases left in between. CDR3 amino acids: CASSLDQGPDYGYTF. The CDR3 nucleotides are TGTGCCAGCAGCTTAGATCAGGGGCCAGACTATGGCTACACCTTC.

This clonotype was found many times. CDR3 nucleotide sequence: TGTGCCAGCAGTGGCGGAGAGACCCAGTACTTC. Its translation: CASSGGETQYF. The V call is TRBV25-1, the J call TRBJ2-5; no clear D gene. CDR1 MGHDK and CDR2 SYGVNS come from the germline V gene. The ends were cut back, 4 bases at V and 4 bases at J, with 4 bases in the middle. The CDR3 consists of 11 residues.

This clonotype was observed a few times. The chain is built from TRBV4-2 and TRBJ1-5, with D hard to call. V was clipped by 1 base and J by 7 bases, with 17 bases between them. The CDR3 extends over 16 amino acids. In germline, CDR1 is LGHNA, CDR2 YNFKEQ. CDR3 protein: CASSQAGEDWYQPQHF. The CDR3 nucleotides read TGTGCCAGCAGCCAAGCAGGAGAGGACTGGTACCAGCCCCAGCATTTT.

Only a few counts were recorded for this clonotype. This sequence joins TRBV7-9 and TRBJ2-7; D not certain. CDR3 length equals 14 residues. CDR1 and CDR2 (germline): SEHNR, FQNEAQ (reference sequence). V was shortened by 4 bases and J by 4 bases, with 14 bases between the two germline ends. Written as DNA, the CDR3 is TGTGCCAGCAGCTCAGTGACACACCCGTACGAGCAGTACTTC. It yields the protein CASSSVTHPYEQYF. The whole variable domain, filled in from reference TRBV7-9 and TRBJ2-7, reads DTGVSQNPRHKITKRGQNVTFRCDPISEHNRLYWYRQTLGQGPEFLTYFQNEAQLEKSRLLSDRFSAERPKGSFSTLEIQRTEQGDSAMYLCASSSVTHPYEQYFGPGTRLTVT.

This clonotype was counted between two and nine times. V and J are TRBV7-9 and TRBJ2-3; no firm D call. The germline V gene encodes CDR1 SEHNR and CDR2 FQNEAQ (reference sequence). This CDR3 is 16 amino acids long. V lost 3 bases to trimming and J lost 0 bases, with 13 bases between them. CDR3 amino acids: CASSLLVDPSTDTQYF. In DNA form, the CDR3 reads TGTGCCAGCAGCTTGCTCGTAGATCCTAGCACAGATACGCAGTATTTT.

The V and J genes are TRBV7-9 and TRBJ2-1, with D tentatively TRBD2 (5 bases). The length of the CDR3 is 16 residues. The germline V and J ends were trimmed by 5 bases and 0 bases, with 14 bases remaining between them. Per the germline V gene, CDR1 is SEHNR and CDR2 is FQNEAQ (reference sequence). The CDR3 nucleotides read TGTGCCAGCAGCACCCACCTGGGGAGCTCCTACAATGAGCAGTTCTTC. As protein: CASSTHLGSSYNEQFF.

The rearrangement joins TRBV7-2 to TRBJ1-1; 9 bases fit TRBD1. The CDR3 extends over 15 amino acids. V trimming: 5 bases; J trimming: 0 bases; junction bases outside the gene matches: 4. Germline lookup yields CDR1 SGHTA and CDR2 FQGNSA. CDR3 DNA: TGTGCCAGCAGCGGGACAGGGACCCTGAACACTGAAGCTTTCTTT. Its translation: CASSGTGTLNTEAFF.

This clonotype was counted at least ten times. The genes are TRBV4-1 and TRBJ2-1, with D perhaps assigned TRBD1 or TRBD2 (5 bases each). This CDR3 spans 15 amino acids. The V end lost 6 bases, the J end lost 2 bases, and 14 bases lay between the germline ends. Germline V lookup: CDR1 MGHRA, CDR2 YSYEKL. The CDR3 region has the DNA TGCGCCAGCAGAGAGCCTGGGGGACCCTACAATGAGCAGTTCTTC. It translates to CASREPGGPYNEQFF.